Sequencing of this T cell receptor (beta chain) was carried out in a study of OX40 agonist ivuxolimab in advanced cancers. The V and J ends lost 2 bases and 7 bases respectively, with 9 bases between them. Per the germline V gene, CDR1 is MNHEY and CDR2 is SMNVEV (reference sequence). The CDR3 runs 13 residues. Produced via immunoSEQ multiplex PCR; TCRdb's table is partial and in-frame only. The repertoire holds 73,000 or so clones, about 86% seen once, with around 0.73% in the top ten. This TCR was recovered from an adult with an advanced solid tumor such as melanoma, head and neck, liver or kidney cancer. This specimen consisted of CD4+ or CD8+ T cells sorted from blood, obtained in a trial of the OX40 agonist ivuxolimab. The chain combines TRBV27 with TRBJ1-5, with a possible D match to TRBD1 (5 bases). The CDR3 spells CASSLRQHQPQHF. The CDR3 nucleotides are TGTGCCAGCAGTTTAAGACAGCACCAGCCCCAGCATTTT.